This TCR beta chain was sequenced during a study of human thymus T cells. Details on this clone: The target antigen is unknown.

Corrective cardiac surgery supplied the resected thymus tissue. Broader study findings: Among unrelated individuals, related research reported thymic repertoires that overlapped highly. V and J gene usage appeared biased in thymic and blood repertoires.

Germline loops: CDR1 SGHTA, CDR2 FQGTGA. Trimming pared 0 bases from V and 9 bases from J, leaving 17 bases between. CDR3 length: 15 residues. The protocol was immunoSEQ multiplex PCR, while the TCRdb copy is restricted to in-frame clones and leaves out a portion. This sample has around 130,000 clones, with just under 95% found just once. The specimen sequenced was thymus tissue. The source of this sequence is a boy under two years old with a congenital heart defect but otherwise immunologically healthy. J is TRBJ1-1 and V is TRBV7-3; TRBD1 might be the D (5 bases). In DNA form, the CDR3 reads TGTGCCAGCAGCTTAACAACGAATTTGACAGTTCAAGCTTTCTTT. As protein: CASSLTTNLTVQAFF.